This paragraph covers one TCR beta chain sequence. The sample belongs to a study of blood T cell repertoires in COVID-19. As for the study in general: Sample material is recorded as cDNA or gDNA derived from T cells, B-cell-depleted T cells, or PBMCs.

Data came from immunoSEQ multiplex PCR; TCRdb stores just in-frame clones and leaves some out. The sample comprises around 280,000 clones, 75% to 90% of which are singletons, and 2% to 2.5% rests with the top ten. Trimming cost V 2 bases and J 6 bases, with 7 bases left between them. Germline V lookup: CDR1 KGHDR, CDR2 SFDVKD. CDR3 length: 13 amino acids. The rearrangement uses TRBV24-1 and TRBJ2-1; a possible D gene is TRBD1 (6 bases). The TCR originated in a young woman who had recovered from COVID-19. Sequencing was performed on peripheral blood. CDR3 amino acids: CATSDYRVNEQFF. In nucleotides, the CDR3 is TGTGCCACCAGTGATTACAGGGTCAATGAGCAGTTCTTC.